This T cell receptor (beta chain) was observed in a study of blood T cell repertoires in COVID-19 (dated by TCRdb to the early 2020s). About the investigation overall: Samples covering the acute and convalescent phases of COVID-19 were provided by collaborators in the United States, Italy and Spain. Sample metadata almost always included a de-identified subject ID, COVID-19 status, age in years and sex. The samples were drawn from two sources: the first 160 participants of the ongoing ImmuneRACE study, and 950 to 1,500 subjects contributed by 6 global collaborators. A freely available public database, intended as a resource for researchers studying the immune response to SARS-CoV-2, is where the repertoires were released. The prospective study material was composed of cDNA or gDNA derived from T cells, B-cell-depleted T cells, or PBMCs. Where available, HLA class I and class II types were taken from metadata supplied by the sample provider and were not determined by assay-based typing. Deeply sampled blood TCRbeta repertoires from subjects exposed to, actively infected with, or recovered from COVID-19 were included in the dataset. What the study reported, not specific to this receptor: The quantity of clinical and demographic metadata differed by source and by participant and was supplied without curation.

V is clipped by 3 bases and J by 4 bases, and the sequence between their germline boundaries is 15 bases long. The CDR3 has 16 amino acids, counting the end cysteine and phenylalanine. Only CDR3 DNA is held: 48 bases, read in frame from base 1. Based on the germline V gene, the CDR1 and CDR2 sequences are WSHSY and SAAADI. TCRbeta CDR3 regions were amplified from genomic DNA by means of the immunoSEQ Assay, a bias-controlled multiplex PCR. From the authors' description of their analysis: The number of nucleated cells in each sample was estimated from the amplification of reference gene primers within the assay. Sequence reads were collapsed and filtered to measure the absolute abundance of every unique TCRbeta CDR3 rearrangement. For each sample, productive Simpson clonality was calculated by taking the square root of Simpson's diversity index across productive rearrangements. Held by TCRdb, this immuneACCESS table contains in-frame sequences only and omits some clones. Under half of the omission traces to an unresolved V gene where checked; the cause of the rest is unknown. Clone size and V and J calls were adopted from that table, with D and trimming inferred from the DNA. Within this sample are 150,000 to 200,000 clones, with 84% of them counted one time only. 8% of the sample comes from the top ten.

Concerning this clone: Its cognate antigen has yet to be identified. The input lacks base qualities; no much larger clone sits a single base away.

Participants in the prospective study were aged 18 to 89 years, lived in 20 to 25 United States geographic areas, and enrolled through a virtual design. In the prospective study, participants were assigned to cohorts based on the clinical history participants reported in a screening survey and a study questionnaire. ImmuneRACE Cohort 3 recovered participants were defined by two consecutive negative NP/OP PCR tests, healthcare professional clearance, or symptom resolution. Mobile phlebotomists in the prospective study collected whole blood, serum and a nasopharyngeal or oropharyngeal swab from every participant. Additional blood draws and questionnaires over an approximately two-month period could optionally be provided by prospective study participants. Blood samples from the prospective study were shipped frozen or at room temperature prior to DNA extraction.

Recombination connected TRBV10-2 to TRBJ2-2; possibly the D gene is TRBD2, per 7 matching bases. Input material: PBMCs or T cells enriched from blood (not recorded which). This receptor was obtained from a woman between 50 and 59 years old who had recovered from COVID-19. The nucleotide sequence is TGCGCCAGCAGTGAAATTCCCGGGGGGCGCACCGGGGAGCTGTTTTTT. This gives the protein CASSEIPGGRTGELFF.